This T cell receptor (beta chain) was retrieved from a study of T cell changes during pregnancy in multiple sclerosis (dated by TCRdb to between 2018 and 2021). In the study overall: In women with multiple sclerosis, the researchers looked at how the T cell repertoire shifted as pregnancy progressed.

CDR3 length: 16 amino acids, cysteine to phenylalanine. Only CDR3 DNA remains: 48 bases, in frame from the first base. Germline trimming amounts to 0 bases on V and 3 bases on J, with 2 as the count of junction bases outside the gene matches. The germline V gene specifies SGHDT as CDR1 and YYEEEE as CDR2. Turning to this clone: Its antigen is unknown. No base-level quality is on record; no much larger clone is a single base apart.

The protocol used for the library was the immunoSEQ multiplex PCR assay. In TCRdb, the immuneACCESS table is reduced to in-frame sequences with V and J assigned. These tables do not hold every clone; where another copy was compared, an unresolved V gene accounts for under half, and the others remain unexplained. A total of under 45,000 clones appear in this sample, about 94% of them only once. Jointly, the top ten make up under 0.4% of the sample. The chain was built from TRBV5-6 and TRBJ1-6; the junction holds 8 bases that match TRBD1. This clonotype originated in a female donor with multiple sclerosis, enrolled in a pregnancy study. This specimen was CD4+ T cells from peripheral blood mononuclear cells, taken after pregnancy. The CDR3 corresponds to CASSLGTGLYNSPLHF. The bases are TGTGCCAGCAGCTTGGGGACAGGGCTCTATAATTCACCCCTCCACTTT.